One and the same sample provided the 24 T cell receptor beta chains below, sequenced in a study of control samples from healthy donors and cancer patients (dated by TCRdb to the early 2020s). Library generation was performed with the immunoSEQ multiplex PCR assay. TCRdb carries this immuneACCESS record with in-frame sequences only. Its versions omit some clonotypes, under half of them owing to an unresolved V gene in the studies checked, with the rest unexplained. The sample profile shows around 110,000 clones; 80% to 90% of them were found once. The ten largest make up 0.95% to 1.3% of the sample. The sample comprised PBMCs. Source of these receptors: a woman aged 50 to 65 with colorectal cancer.

The genes are TRBV9 and TRBJ1-2; 7 bases agree with TRBD1. Germline V gene sequence: CDR1 SGDLS, CDR2 YYNGEE. V shed 4 bases and J 6 bases; nucleotides not matched to a gene: 6. The length of the CDR3 is 13 residues. This CDR3 is CASSLGQDDGYTF. The DNA for the CDR3 is TGTGCCAGCAGCTTAGGACAGGACGATGGCTACACCTTC.

The chain links TRBV7-5 to TRBJ2-7; the table's D call of TRBD1 was not tested on the DNA. TRBV7-5 is given as a pseudogene. The CDR3 is made up of 16 amino acids. The DNA of the CDR3 is TGTGTCAGAAGCTCCTGGATGGGACAGGGACACTACGAGCAGTACTTC. Translated: CVRSSWMGQGHYEQYF.

The rearrangement uses TRBV6-4 and TRBJ2-1, with TRBD2 matching over 10 bases. There are 15 residues in the CDR3. From germline, CDR1 is MRHNA and CDR2 SNTAGT. The V and J ends lost 6 bases and 5 bases, in that order; junction bases with no gene match: 7. The CDR3 nucleotides read TGTGCCAGCAGCCCCATGAGCGGGGGGGACAATGAGCAGTTCTTC. Amino acid sequence: CASSPMSGGDNEQFF.

The chain carries TRBV19 and TRBJ1-5; D unclear. There are 15 residues in the CDR3. CDR1 is LNHDA, CDR2 SQIVND, per germline (reference sequence). V shed 7 bases and J shed 6 bases, with 19 bases lying between them. CDR3 in DNA: TGTGCCAGTACCCCGGGCCCAGAAAAGCGTCAGCCCCAGCATTTT. This gives the protein CASTPGPEKRQPQHF.

The chain carries TRBV7-3 and TRBJ2-4; D tentatively fits TRBD1 or TRBD2 (6 bases each). V dropped 0 bases and J dropped 6 bases, with 12 bases sitting between them. Germline CDR1 and CDR2: SGHTA and FQGTGA. The CDR3 has 15 amino acids. CDR3 DNA: TGTGCCAGCAGCTTAACGACACAGGGAGGAAACATTCAGTACTTC. It codes for CASSLTTQGGNIQYF. The variable domain in full, with the rest retrieved from reference TRBV7-3 and TRBJ2-4, is GAGVSQTPSNKVTEKGKYVELRCDPISGHTALYWYRQSLGQGPEFLIYFQGTGAADDSGLPNDRFFAVRPEGSVSTLKIQRTERGDSAVYLCASSLTTQGGNIQYFGAGTRLSVL.

V and J are TRBV5-1 and TRBJ2-3; 10 positions match TRBD1. In germline, CDR1 is SGHRS, CDR2 YFSETQ. The CDR3 is made up of 16 amino acids. V lost 3 bases, J lost 4 bases, and 8 bases stayed unmatched. CDR3 DNA: TGCGCCAGCAGCTCCGCCGGGACAGGGGCCTCAGATACGCAGTATTTT. As protein: CASSSAGTGASDTQYF.

This chain links TRBV3-1 (or the pseudogene TRBV3-2) with TRBJ1-2, with no clear D. This CDR3 is 14 amino acids long. V shed 0 bases and J shed 8 bases, with 13 bases lying between them. Germline V gene data show CDR1 as LGHDT and CDR2 as YNNKEL (reference sequence). CDR3 DNA: TGTGCCAGCAGCCAAGATCCCTCAAATAGAGGCTACACCTTC. Its translation: CASSQDPSNRGYTF.

The chain links TRBV19 to TRBJ1-5, with D possibly being TRBD1 (6 bases). Germline assignment: CDR1 LNHDA and CDR2 SQIVND (reference sequence). Trimming cost V 3 bases and J 5 bases, with 14 bases left between them. The length of the CDR3 is 15 residues. This CDR3 reads CASSINREVDQPQHF. The CDR3 coding sequence is TGTGCCAGTAGTATTAACAGGGAGGTCGATCAGCCCCAGCATTTT.

For the CDR3, the DNA is TGTGCCAGTAGTATGGGGTTTCGACAGCCCCAGCATTTT. It is translated as CASSMGFRQPQHF. The chain recombines TRBV19 with TRBJ1-5; no clear D. The CDR3 is made up of 13 amino acids. Germline assignment: CDR1 LNHDA and CDR2 SQIVND (reference sequence). V was pared by 3 bases and J by 7 bases, with 10 bases between.

In nucleotides, the CDR3 is TGTGCCAGCAGCTTAGGTCTTAGCGGGGGCGGCCGCTACAATGAGCAGTTCTTC. This codes for CASSLGLSGGGRYNEQFF. The chain combines TRBV11-2 with TRBJ2-1; 9 nucleotides match TRBD2. Germline V CDR1 and CDR2: SGHAT, FQNNGV. Losses at the gene ends were 1 base for V and 3 bases for J; bases not matched to a gene: 10. The CDR3 runs 18 residues.

This chain joins TRBV19 and TRBJ1-4; D uncertain. Germline-derived CDR1 and CDR2 are LNHDA and SQIVND (reference sequence). CDR3 length: 13 residues. Trimming removed 6 bases at V and 1 base at J, with 6 bases between. CDR3 loop: CASSTRTNEKLFF. DNA for the CDR3: TGTGCCAGTAGCACTCGAACTAATGAAAAACTGTTTTTT. Complete variable domain (other parts from reference TRBV19 and TRBJ1-4): DGGITQSPKYLFRKEGQNVTLSCEQNLNHDAMYWYRQDPGQGLRLIYYSQIVNDFQKGDIAEGYSVSREKKESFPLTVTSAQKNPTAFYLCASSTRTNEKLFFGSGTQLSVL.

CDR3 sequence (DNA): TGTGCCAGCAGGGCCACTTACAATCAGCCCCAGCATTTT. It codes for CASRATYNQPQHF. This rearrangement joins TRBV6-5 to TRBJ1-5, with D uncertain. With 6 bases removed from V and 3 bases from J, the gap between germline ends came to 9 bases. Germline V gene lookup returns CDR1 MNHEY and CDR2 SVGAGI. The CDR3 consists of 13 residues.

The gene calls are TRBV5-6 and TRBJ1-2, with a weak D call TRBD1 (6 bases). The germline CDR1 and CDR2 sequences are SGHDT and YYEEEE. The CDR3 spans 13 residues. The V end lost 2 bases, the J end lost 8 bases, and 13 bases lay between the germline ends. The CDR3 region is CASSLANRVGYTF. The CDR3 coding sequence is TGTGCCAGCAGCTTAGCTAACAGGGTAGGCTACACCTTC.

V usage is TRBV28 and J usage is TRBJ1-2; tentatively, D is TRBD1 (5 bases). The CDR3 totals 14 residues. V lost 5 bases to trimming and J lost 0 bases, with 10 bases between them. Germline assignment: CDR1 MDHEN and CDR2 SYDVKM. CDR3 DNA sequence: TGTGCCAGCAGTGGAAGGGGAACTAACTATGGCTACACCTTC. Translated: CASSGRGTNYGYTF.

The rearrangement links TRBV7-8 to TRBJ1-4; tentative D call: TRBD1 (5 bases). Germline assignment: CDR1 SGHVS and CDR2 FQNEAQ. V was shortened by 5 bases and J by 3 bases, with 19 bases between the two germline ends. The CDR3 is 17 amino acids. DNA of the CDR3: TGTGCCAGCAGCCCCGGCTTGAGGACACGTTCTAATGAAAAACTGTTTTTT. Translated: CASSPGLRTRSNEKLFF.

The chain employs TRBV10-3 and TRBJ2-2, with a weak D call TRBD2 (5 bases). Trimming removed 2 bases at V and 6 bases at J, with 16 bases between. The CDR3 covers 16 residues. CDR1 and CDR2 (germline): ENHRY, SYGVKD. The CDR3, as DNA: TGTGCCATCAGTGAGAAGGAGTGGGAGCTTTCCGGGGAGCTGTTTTTT. Amino acids: CAISEKEWELSGELFF.

V gene TRBV28 combines with J gene TRBJ2-7; D is perhaps TRBD1 (6 bases). The germline V gene encodes CDR1 MDHEN and CDR2 SYDVKM. This CDR3 comprises 16 residues. The V gene lost 2 bases and the J gene lost 4 bases, with 18 bases spanning the gap. CDR3 sequence (DNA): TGTGCCAGCAGTTTAGGGGGCGGGTGGGGGCGGTACGAGCAGTACTTC. The encoded protein is CASSLGGGWGRYEQYF.

J is TRBJ2-3 and V is TRBV7-9, with a weak D call TRBD1 (6 bases). Germline CDR1 and CDR2: SEHNR and FQNEAQ (reference sequence). The CDR3 runs 16 residues. Trimming removed 5 bases at V and 1 base at J, with 16 bases between. CDR3 loop: CASSPGYTGRTDTQYF. Written as DNA, the CDR3 is TGTGCCAGCAGCCCTGGGTACACAGGGCGCACAGATACGCAGTATTTT.

The chain carries TRBV10-3 and TRBJ1-6, with a weak D call TRBD1 (5 bases). The CDR3 spans 15 residues. The V end lost 10 bases, the J end lost 0 bases, and 13 bases lay between the germline ends. The germline gives CDR1 ENHRY, CDR2 SYGVKD. CDR3 sequence: CATSWGSSYNSPLHF. CDR3 coding DNA: TGTGCCACCTCCTGGGGGAGCTCCTATAATTCACCCCTCCACTTT.

The chain has TRBV2 and TRBJ2-5; TRBD1 or TRBD2 may be the D gene (5 bases each). Trimming removed 5 bases at V and 5 bases at J, with 9 bases between. CDR3 length: 12 residues. The germline V gene encodes CDR1 SNHLY and CDR2 FYNNEI. CDR3 DNA: TGTGCCAGCAGTAGAGGGGTTGAGACCCAGTACTTC. Protein product: CASSRGVETQYF.

About this clone itself: At one end, the junction sequence differs from germline, possibly due to a read error. The chain links TRBV7-7 to TRBJ2-7; no clear D gene. The CDR3 is made up of 11 amino acids. Germline V gives CDR1 SSHAT, CDR2 FNYEAQ (reference sequence). The DNA for the CDR3 is TGTGCTAGCAGCTTATGCCTAGGTCAGTACTTC. Its protein is CASSLCLGQYF.

J is TRBJ2-3 and V is TRBV23-1, with D perhaps matching TRBD2 (5 bases). TRBV23-1 is an ORF, with its function uncertain. This CDR3 contains 20 residues. V dropped 2 bases and J dropped 0 bases, with 24 bases sitting between them. The CDR3 DNA follows: TGCGCCAGCAGTCAAATTCTCCCCCCAGCGGCACCCCCTAGCACAGATACGCAGTATTTT. It encodes CASSQILPPAAPPSTDTQYF.

V and J are TRBV9 and TRBJ2-3, with a possible D match to TRBD2 (6 bases). Germline CDR1 is SGDLS and CDR2 is YYNGEE. The CDR3 has 14 amino acids. V lost 0 bases and J 4 bases, leaving 9 bases between the germline ends. The CDR3 region is CASSVAPSADTQYF. The CDR3 nucleotides are TGTGCCAGCAGCGTAGCTCCTAGCGCAGATACGCAGTATTTT.

This chain connects TRBV25-1 to TRBJ2-6; maybe TRBD2 (7 bases). The germline V and J ends were trimmed by 6 bases and 9 bases, with 18 bases remaining between them. CDR3 length: 15 residues. The germline gives CDR1 MGHDK, CDR2 SYGVNS. Written as DNA, the CDR3 is TGTGCCAGCAGCCGGGGGGCACACAGATTCAACGTCCTGACTTTC. This codes for CASSRGAHRFNVLTF.